This TCR beta chain is drawn from a study of cytomegalovirus exposure and HLA in healthy donors (dated by TCRdb to 2015 to 2018). About the study as a whole: In an earlier analysis of several hundred of the donors, 250 to 350 Gb of sequence data and 100 million or so unique TCR beta sequences from roughly 200 million T cells were reported. About five DR-DQ haplotypes were treated as single units for association and clustering because of strong linkage in the cohort. Across some 400 genotyped donors of the cohort, an average of approximately 220,000 unique TCR beta nucleotide sequences per donor were sequenced, and about a sixth of those sequences were non-productive. Along with the approximately 600-subject first cohort, a separate validation cohort of over 90 different subjects was used. A later genetic analysis took genome-wide SNP genotypes for about 55% of the 666 donors and used that subset as a discovery cohort. The study aimed to test whether signatures of past pathogen exposure could be identified by cataloging public T cell receptors. To study patterns of TCR occurrence, a later analysis re-analyzed previously published TCR beta repertoires from several hundred donors and added high-resolution HLA genotyping. An earlier analysis of fewer than 750 of the donors used high-throughput TCR beta sequencing to judge whether each TCR beta V gene segment behaved as functional or pseudogenic. Using immunosequencing, the study profiled T cell repertoires from approximately 700 subjects and related those repertoires to cytomegalovirus serostatus. All discovery cohort repertoires had been generated using a single sequencing platform. In the later analysis, no new phenotypic data were used to find candidate immune exposures; instead, reliance was placed on TCR beta sequences and their occurrence across donors. The study combined high-throughput TCR immunosequencing, statistical association of individual TCRs with disease status, and machine learning to predict cytomegalovirus infection status. An early release covering some 640 HLA-typed donors comprised approximately 300 gigabases of sequencing data and tens of millions of unique TCR sequences. HLA typing covered class I and class II loci at four-digit resolution. Of the 398 genotyped donors, about 80% fell in the genetic ancestry cluster associated with self-reported Caucasian donors. Typing coverage differed by locus: A, B, C, DRB1 and DQB1 were typed in about 620-630 donors, DQA1 in about 500, DPA1 in 600 to 610, and DPB1 in 450 to 490. Alongside the repertoire data, information on donor age, sex, ethnicity and CMV serostatus was compiled.

The library relied on the immunoSEQ multiplex PCR assay. For the multiplex PCR, a mixture combining 60 forward primers for TCR Vbeta segments and 13 reverse primers for TCR Jbeta segments was used. A multiplex PCR assay on genomic DNA amplified the CDR3 region of rearranged TCR beta genes. The Illumina HiSeq System was used to sequence the amplified TCR beta libraries as 87-base-pair reads. In the original analysis: In a later analysis, 77 million or so unique TCR beta chains were counted across the roughly 610 repertoires, and about 9.9 million of these chains were shared by at least two donors. Raw reads were error-corrected and collapsed into unique sequences with a nearest-neighbor algorithm that merged closely related sequences to remove PCR and sequencing errors. CDR3 sequences were aligned to IMGT reference sequences to assign V, D and J gene segments. Each retained sequence needed at least a six-nucleotide match to both a V gene segment and a J gene segment. A rearrangement was called productive if the CDR3 had no stop codons and remained in frame with V and J, and every other rearrangement was called non-productive. CDR3 was defined according to IMGT convention as the region running from the second conserved V-encoded cysteine to the conserved J-encoded phenylalanine. In an earlier analysis of around 640 of the donors, sequences lacking an unambiguous match to a single V gene segment were excluded. An earlier analysis of several hundred of the donors called V segments functional above 56.7% productive rearrangements and segregating when the between-donor standard deviation exceeded 5%. To diagnose cytomegalovirus status from the catalog of TCR beta chain sequences, a statistical classification framework was built. A later analysis assigned V and J genes by comparing TCR nucleotide sequences with IMGT/GENE-DB human TR gene sequences. The TCRdist pipeline was used in a later analysis to assign CDR3 sequences and most-parsimonious VDJ recombination scenarios. In a later analysis, each TCR beta chain was defined by its CDR3 amino acid sequence together with its V-gene family, and reads without a unique V-gene family were excluded. To address suspected cross-contamination and a sequencing artifact, a later analysis removed 550 to 750 highly shared, low-generation-probability nucleotide sequences. A later analysis calculated a clonal expansion index for each public chain from normalized within-repertoire ranks of inferred template counts. In a later analysis, generation probabilities were computed with a VDJ recombination model fitted to out-of-frame rearrangements, and the resulting probabilities were checked against IGoR. Hypergeometric tests were used in a later analysis to score TCR-TCR, TCR-HLA and TCR-CMV co-occurrence, with a repertoire-size bias correction applied to the TCR pairs. In a later analysis, false discovery rates were estimated by permuting HLA or CMV assignments 20 times. In a later analysis, co-occurring TCRs were grouped with DBSCAN, and TCRdist sequence similarity was added when clustering was performed within HLA-allele-positive subsets. Repertoires with fewer than 30,000 or more than 120,000 public chains were left out of co-occurrence clustering, as were a few repertoires with anomalous nucleotide sharing. This is the immuneACCESS table as TCRdb keeps it, with only in-frame sequences that have V and J called. A part of the clones is gone; compared with another copy, unresolved V genes explain less than half, and the rest is unexplained. V and J calls and clone size follow that table, whereas D and trimming were derived from the DNA. The sample yields approximately 91,000 clones; roughly 86% were counted once. The ten largest clones add up to 9% to 12% of the sample.

What the authors observed across the whole study: Strong co-occurrence of HLA alleles, especially DR and DQ, made assigning TCR associations to individual alleles difficult. Because the 87-base-pair reads could not distinguish some IMGT-functional V segments, including TRBV6-2 and TRBV6-3, those segments were excluded. In both the original and validation cohorts, the classifier was reported to diagnose cytomegalovirus status with high specificity and sensitivity. At a false discovery rate of 0.05, a later analysis linked fewer than 20,000 TCR beta sequences to specific HLA alleles. Compared with the 666-donor mean, donors in an Asian-associated ancestry cluster had fewer N-insertions in productive TCRs, according to a later genetic analysis. In a later analysis, HLA-associated TCR beta chains showed more clonal expansion and lower generation probabilities than non-associated chains that were equally common. Linkage disequilibrium might explain the correlated functional status among segregating V segments, but an unknown experimental factor could not be excluded. A later analysis reported that several top co-occurrence clusters appeared linked to parvovirus B19, influenza, CMV and Epstein-Barr virus. A further reported finding was that TCR beta sequences accurately predicted the HLA-A and HLA-B alleles for most subjects in the first cohort. It was suggested by the authors that the approach could potentially be generalized to other disease states and immunological phenotypes. HLA typing was unavailable for some donors at each locus, so association tests used only the typed subset. The sequencing pipeline was judged likely to have produced a cluster of highly shared sequence variants as a technical artifact. A few of the identified cytomegalovirus-associated TCR beta chains were confirmed in vitro to be specific for cytomegalovirus antigens. V-gene and J-gene trimming of TCR beta chains was associated with a missense DCLRE1C variant in a later genetic analysis, and the association was replicated in an independent cohort. Immune exposure information for the cohort was limited to CMV serostatus. The study listed approximately 160 TCR beta chains as associated with cytomegalovirus. This cohort had only TCR beta chains sequenced, and the lack of alpha or paired-chain data limited which features could be detected. Roughly uniform sequencing depth across donors was assumed in presence/absence analyses, although this assumption may not hold. Because counts were too low, some 17 rarely observed V segments, including chromosome 9 orphons, were excluded from the earlier analysis of a few hundred of the donors. An earlier analysis of approximately 540 of the donors showed that most TCR beta V segments appeared in productive rearrangements either about 87% or about 30% of the time, which broadly matched IMGT annotations. In a later analysis, TCR association rates were found to vary across HLA loci, with the most associated TCRs seen for DRB1 alleles and the fewest for HLA-C alleles. While some public TCRs were present in many individuals, most TCR sequences turned up only very rarely across donors. In a later analysis, most CMV-associated TCR beta chains were found to appear HLA-restricted, with HLA associations seemingly driven largely by CMV exposure.

CDR1 is given as MNHEY and CDR2 as SVGAGI, both from the germline V gene. The CDR3 starts with the cysteine, ends with the phenylalanine, and has 15 residues. Only the CDR3 DNA stays, 45 bases, in frame from base 1. Ends trimmed: V by 6 bases, J by 4 bases; bases unmatched to a gene: 4. The cohort was made up of hundreds of healthy bone marrow donors. Cohort members were all nominally healthy when sampled, although unrecorded immune exposures were likely present. CMV serostatus was recorded as positive for 289 and negative for about half of the 666 cohort members, whereas no CMV serostatus was recorded for the donor in question. A peripheral blood sample was provided by each donor, and peripheral blood mononuclear cells were used for TCR beta sequencing. Genomic DNA was extracted from the blood cell samples with the Qiagen DNeasy Blood Extraction Kit. Concerning this clone: Its target antigen remains unknown. Per-base quality was not reported, and no clone a single base away is much larger than it.

The receptor chain draws on TRBV6-5 and TRBJ2-1, with 12 bases in between that match TRBD2. The clonotype originates from a human donor in good health. The sequenced material came from PBMCs. The nucleotides are TGTGCCAGCAGACTAGCGGGGGGCCCGTACAATGAGCAGTTCTTC. It translates as CASRLAGGPYNEQFF.